This entry features one T cell receptor (beta chain) sequence. Its antigen remains unknown. This sample stems from a study of PD-1 blockade in mismatch repair-deficient tumors. Turning to the study itself: All were previously treated, progressing patients with eleven to twelve mismatch repair-deficient cancer types. Findings and limits, study-wide: Tumor-resident clones, often absent from pretreatment blood, expanded after pembrolizumab and then contracted.

Mismatch repair deficiency was confirmed in all patients, by PCR or immunohistochemistry. TCRs were sequenced from a few patients responding to pembrolizumab. Only in-frame clones appear in the TCRdb table, and some are missing; sequencing was by immunoSEQ multiplex PCR. The sample has about 63,000 clones; around 88% are singletons. Germline loops: CDR1 SGHDT, CDR2 YYEEEE. The CDR3 extends over 15 amino acids. Between the trimmed V and J ends, which lost 0 bases and 5 bases, there was a span of 15 bases. This rearrangement joins TRBV5-6 to TRBJ2-7; either TRBD1 or TRBD2 may fit D (6 bases each). The source material was peripheral blood, sampled 52 weeks after starting pembrolizumab. This receptor was identified in an adult with mismatch repair-deficient cancer. In DNA form, the CDR3 reads TGTGCCAGCAGCTTGGGGGGGGCGCGACGCCACGAGCAGTACTTC. Protein sequence: CASSLGGARRHEQYF.